This T cell receptor beta chain is from a study of T cells in Graves' hyperthyroidism and ophthalmopathy. Study at large: Peripheral blood draws took place at initial diagnosis, ahead of any treatment.

Diagnoses used clinical symptoms, serum thyroxine and TRAb, thyroid ultrasound and orbital computed tomography. This CDR3 has 13 amino acids. CDR1 is MDHEN, CDR2 SYDVKM, per germline. The V and J ends lost 6 bases and 5 bases respectively, with 13 bases between them. Template material for amplifying TCR beta CDR3 regions consisted of RNA transcripts. HTBI primers were the set used in a first-round RT-PCR of the TCR CDR3. TCRdb processed the multiplex PCR reads anew with MiXCR; each CDR3 protein has one entry. The table has about 300,000 distinct CDR3 sequences, roughly 19% seen once. Findings and caveats of the study: Peripheral blood also featured most of the thyroid clonotypes expanded above 0.001.

This clonotype was picked up many times. Its specificity is not known. The V call is TRBV28, the J call TRBJ1-1; D possibly corresponds to TRBD1 (5 bases). The sample was blood. This sequence was found in a man between 45 and 60 years old with Graves' ophthalmopathy. The DNA of the CDR3 is TGTGCCAGCAGCCAGGGCTTTGGGACTGAAGCTTTCTTT. Encoded protein: CASSQGFGTEAFF.